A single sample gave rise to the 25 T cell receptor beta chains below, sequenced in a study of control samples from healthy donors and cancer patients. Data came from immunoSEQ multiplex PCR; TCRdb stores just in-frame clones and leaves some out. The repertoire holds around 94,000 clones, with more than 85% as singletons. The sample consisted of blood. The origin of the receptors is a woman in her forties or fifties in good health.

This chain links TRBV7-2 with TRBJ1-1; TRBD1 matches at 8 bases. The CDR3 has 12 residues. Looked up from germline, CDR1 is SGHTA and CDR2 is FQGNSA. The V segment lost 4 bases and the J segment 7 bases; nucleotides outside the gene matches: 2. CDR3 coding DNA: TGTGCCAGCAGCTCCAGGGGGCTTGAAGCTTTCTTT. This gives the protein CASSSRGLEAFF.

DNA of the CDR3: TGTGCCAGCAGTTACCAACAGGGGCAACCTGCCTACGAGCAGTACTTC. Translation: CASSYQQGQPAYEQYF. This sequence joins TRBV6-2 or TRBV6-3 and TRBJ2-7, with 7 positions matching TRBD1. Germline loops: CDR1 MNHEY, CDR2 SVGEGT. The CDR3 sequence is 16 residues long. Losses at the gene ends were 2 bases for V and 2 bases for J; bases not matched to a gene: 9.

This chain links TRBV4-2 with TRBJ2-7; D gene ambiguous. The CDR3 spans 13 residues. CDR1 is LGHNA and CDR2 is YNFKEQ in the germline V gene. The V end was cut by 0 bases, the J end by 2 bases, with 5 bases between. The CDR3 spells CASSQDRAYEQYF. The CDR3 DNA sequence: TGTGCCAGCAGCCAAGATCGGGCCTACGAGCAGTACTTC.

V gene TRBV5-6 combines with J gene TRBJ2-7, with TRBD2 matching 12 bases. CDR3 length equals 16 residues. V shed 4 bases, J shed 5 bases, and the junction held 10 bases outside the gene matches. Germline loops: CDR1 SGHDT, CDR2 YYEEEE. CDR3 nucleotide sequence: TGTGCCAGCAGCCGCAGACTAGCGGGAGTCCCGCACGAGCAGTACTTC. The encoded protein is CASSRRLAGVPHEQYF.

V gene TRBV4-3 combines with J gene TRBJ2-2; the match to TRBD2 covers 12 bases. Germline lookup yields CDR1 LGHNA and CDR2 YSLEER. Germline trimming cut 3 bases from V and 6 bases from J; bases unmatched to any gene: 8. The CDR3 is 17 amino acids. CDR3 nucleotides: TGCGCCAGCAGCCAGGAACTAGCGGGGGGATTATCCGGGGAGCTGTTTTTT. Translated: CASSQELAGGLSGELFF.

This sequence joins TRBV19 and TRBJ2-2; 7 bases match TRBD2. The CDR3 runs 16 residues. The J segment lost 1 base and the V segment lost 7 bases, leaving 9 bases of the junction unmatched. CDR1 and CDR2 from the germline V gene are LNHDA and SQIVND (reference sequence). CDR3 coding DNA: TGTGCCAGTACCACTCGAGTAGCGGGGAACACCGGGGAGCTGTTTTTT. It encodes CASTTRVAGNTGELFF.

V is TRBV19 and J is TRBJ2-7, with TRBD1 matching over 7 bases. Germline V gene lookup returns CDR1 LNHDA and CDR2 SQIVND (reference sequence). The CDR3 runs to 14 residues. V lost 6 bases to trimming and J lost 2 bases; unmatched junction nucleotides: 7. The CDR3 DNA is TGTGCCAGTAGCCCCGGGGACAGTCCCTACGAGCAGTACTTC. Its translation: CASSPGDSPYEQYF.

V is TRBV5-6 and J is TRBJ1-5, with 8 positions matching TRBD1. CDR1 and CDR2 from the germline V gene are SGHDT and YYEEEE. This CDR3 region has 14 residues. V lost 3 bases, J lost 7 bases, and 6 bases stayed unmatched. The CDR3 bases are TGTGCCAGCAGCTCGACAGGGGCAAGGCAGCCCCAGCATTTT. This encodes CASSSTGARQPQHF.

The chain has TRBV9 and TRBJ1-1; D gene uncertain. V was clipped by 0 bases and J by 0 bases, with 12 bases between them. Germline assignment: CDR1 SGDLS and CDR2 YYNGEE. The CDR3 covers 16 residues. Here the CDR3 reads CASSVGSADLNTEAFF. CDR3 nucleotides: TGTGCCAGCAGCGTAGGATCGGCAGACTTGAACACTGAAGCTTTCTTT.

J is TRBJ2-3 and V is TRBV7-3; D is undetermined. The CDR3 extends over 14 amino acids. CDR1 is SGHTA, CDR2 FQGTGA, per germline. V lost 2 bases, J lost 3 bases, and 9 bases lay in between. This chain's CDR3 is CASSLLGSTDTQYF. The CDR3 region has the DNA TGTGCCAGCAGCTTATTGGGTTCAACAGATACGCAGTATTTT.

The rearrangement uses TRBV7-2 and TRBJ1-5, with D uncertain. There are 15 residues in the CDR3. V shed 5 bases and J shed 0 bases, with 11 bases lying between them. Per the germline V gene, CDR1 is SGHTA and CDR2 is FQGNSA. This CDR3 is CASSQDPYSNQPQHF. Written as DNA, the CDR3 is TGTGCCAGCAGCCAGGACCCTTATAGCAATCAGCCCCAGCATTTT.

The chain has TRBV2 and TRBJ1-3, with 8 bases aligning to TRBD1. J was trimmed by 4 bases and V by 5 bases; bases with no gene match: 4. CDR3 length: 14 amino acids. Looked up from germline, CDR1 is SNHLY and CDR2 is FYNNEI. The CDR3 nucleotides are TGTGCCAGCAGTATGACAGGGGAGGGAAACACCATATATTTT. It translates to CASSMTGEGNTIYF.

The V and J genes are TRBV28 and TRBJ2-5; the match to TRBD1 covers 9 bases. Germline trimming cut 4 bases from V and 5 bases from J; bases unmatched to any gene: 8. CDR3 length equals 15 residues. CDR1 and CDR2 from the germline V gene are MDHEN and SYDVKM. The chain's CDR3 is CASSSIQGAFETQYF. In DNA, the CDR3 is TGTGCCAGCAGTTCAATACAGGGGGCTTTTGAGACCCAGTACTTC.

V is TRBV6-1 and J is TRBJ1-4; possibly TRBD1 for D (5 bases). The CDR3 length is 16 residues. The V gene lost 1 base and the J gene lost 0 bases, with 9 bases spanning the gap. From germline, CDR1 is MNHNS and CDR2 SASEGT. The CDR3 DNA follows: TGTGCCAGCAGTGAAGGGGGGGGGACAACTAATGAAAAACTGTTTTTT. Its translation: CASSEGGGTTNEKLFF.

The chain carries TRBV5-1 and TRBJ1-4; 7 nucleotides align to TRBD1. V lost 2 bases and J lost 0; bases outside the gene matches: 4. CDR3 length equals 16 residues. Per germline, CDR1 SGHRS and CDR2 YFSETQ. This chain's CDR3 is CASSFTGQATNEKLFF. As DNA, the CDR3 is TGCGCCAGCAGCTTCACCGGACAGGCAACTAATGAAAAACTGTTTTTT.

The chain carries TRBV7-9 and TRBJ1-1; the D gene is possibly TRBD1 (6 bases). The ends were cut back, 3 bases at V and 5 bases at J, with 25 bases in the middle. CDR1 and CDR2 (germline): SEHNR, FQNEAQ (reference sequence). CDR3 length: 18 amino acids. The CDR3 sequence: CASSLGRQANIIGTEAFF. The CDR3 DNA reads TGTGCCAGCAGCTTGGGCCGACAGGCGAACATTATAGGGACTGAAGCTTTCTTT. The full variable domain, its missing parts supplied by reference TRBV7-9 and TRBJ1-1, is DTGVSQNPRHKITKRGQNVTFRCDPISEHNRLYWYRQTLGQGPEFLTYFQNEAQLEKSRLLSDRFSAERPKGSFSTLEIQRTEQGDSAMYLCASSLGRQANIIGTEAFFGQGTRLTVV.

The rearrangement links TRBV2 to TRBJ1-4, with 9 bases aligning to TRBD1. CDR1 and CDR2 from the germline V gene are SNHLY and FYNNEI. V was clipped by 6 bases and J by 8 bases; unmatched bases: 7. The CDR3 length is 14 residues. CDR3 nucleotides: TGTGCCAGCAGAGAACAGGGGGCAAGGGAAAAACTGTTTTTT. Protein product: CASREQGAREKLFF.

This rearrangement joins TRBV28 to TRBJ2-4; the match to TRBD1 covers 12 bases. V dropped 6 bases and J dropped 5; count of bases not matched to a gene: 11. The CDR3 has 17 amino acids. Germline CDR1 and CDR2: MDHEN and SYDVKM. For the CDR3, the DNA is TGTGCCAGCAGCTCCGTTTGGGACAGGGGGCGTGAAAACATTCAGTACTTC. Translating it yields CASSSVWDRGRENIQYF.

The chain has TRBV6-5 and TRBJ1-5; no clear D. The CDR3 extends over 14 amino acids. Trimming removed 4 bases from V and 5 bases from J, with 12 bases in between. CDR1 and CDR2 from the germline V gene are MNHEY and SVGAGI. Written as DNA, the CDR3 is TGTGCCAGCAGTTCCGGGAACCTCGATCAGCCCCAGCATTTT. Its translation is CASSSGNLDQPQHF.

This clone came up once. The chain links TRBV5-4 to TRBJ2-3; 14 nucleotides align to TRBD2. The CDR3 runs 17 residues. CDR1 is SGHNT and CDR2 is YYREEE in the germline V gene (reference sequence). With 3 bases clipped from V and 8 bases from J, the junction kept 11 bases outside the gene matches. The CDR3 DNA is TGTGCCAGCAGCTGGGGGACTAGCGGGGGCCCGACGGGTACGCAGTATTTT. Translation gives CASSWGTSGGPTGTQYF.

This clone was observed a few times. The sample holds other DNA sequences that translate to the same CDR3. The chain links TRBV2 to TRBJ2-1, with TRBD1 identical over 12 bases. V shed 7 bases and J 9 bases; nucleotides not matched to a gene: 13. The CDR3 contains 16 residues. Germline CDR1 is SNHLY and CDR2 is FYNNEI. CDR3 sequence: CASTDGGTGGGGEQFF. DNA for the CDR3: TGTGCCAGCACCGACGGAGGGACAGGGGGCGGGGGTGAGCAGTTCTTC.

The CDR3 coding sequence is TGTGCCAGCAAAGAAAATACTCGGGGGGGAGCCTACGAGCAGTACTTC. This codes for CASKENTRGGAYEQYF. This chain joins TRBV28 and TRBJ2-7, with 8 bases identical to TRBD2. Germline CDR1 is MDHEN and CDR2 is SYDVKM. Unmatched junction bases numbered 13, after V lost 7 bases and J lost 2 bases. The CDR3 runs 16 residues.

The CDR3 sequence: CAISEHGTGNQPQHF. The CDR3 coding sequence is TGTGCCATCAGTGAACACGGGACAGGTAATCAGCCCCAGCATTTT. The chain has TRBV10-3 and TRBJ1-5; 8 positions agree with TRBD1. From germline, CDR1 is ENHRY and CDR2 SYGVKD. V gave up 3 bases and J gave up 4 bases; unmatched junction bases: 5. The CDR3 consists of 15 residues.

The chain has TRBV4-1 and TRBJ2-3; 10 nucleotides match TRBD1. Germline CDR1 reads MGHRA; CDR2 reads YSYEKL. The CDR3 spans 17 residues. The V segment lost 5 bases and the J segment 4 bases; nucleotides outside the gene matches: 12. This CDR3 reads CASSSLGTGVGADTQYF. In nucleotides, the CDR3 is TGCGCCAGCAGCTCACTGGGGACAGGGGTTGGGGCAGATACGCAGTATTTT.

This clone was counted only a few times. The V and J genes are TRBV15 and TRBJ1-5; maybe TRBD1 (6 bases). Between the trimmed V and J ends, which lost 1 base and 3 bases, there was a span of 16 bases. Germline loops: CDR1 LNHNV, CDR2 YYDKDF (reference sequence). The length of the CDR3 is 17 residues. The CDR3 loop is CATSRGGNRVNNQPQHF. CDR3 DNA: TGTGCCACCAGCAGAGGGGGGAACAGGGTGAACAATCAGCCCCAGCATTTT.